This T cell receptor delta chain was sequenced in a study of gamma-delta T cells after stem cell transplantation (dated by TCRdb to 2016 to 2017). This clone is termed medium-sized (0.01 to 0.1%). Its antigen specificity is not known. Base-call qualities are not available, and no considerably larger clone is one nucleotide away. Other DNA sequences from this sample encode an identical CDR3 as well. The CDR3, cysteine through phenylalanine, is 21 amino acids long. The CDR3 DNA has 63 bases and is translated from base 1. The V end gives up 3 bases and the J end 3 bases, leaving 21 bases in the junction not matched to a gene. In the germline V gene, CDR1 corresponds to GEAIGNYY and CDR2 to EKD. Library preparation was by RT-PCR. For sequencing, an Illumina MiSeq was employed. In TCRdb, clones were called once more from the public reads by CATT, and rows of identical DNA were later combined. Recorded for this sample are under 8,500 delta-chain clones; approximately 23% of them occurred a single time. Jointly, the top ten make up about 17% of the sample.

The origin of this receptor is a human donor. It is not recorded whose cells these are; they may come from a transplant donor. Sequencing input: gamma-delta T cells. The V and J segments used are TRDV2 and TRDJ1; TRDD3 fits 13 bases in the junction. The CDR3 has the sequence CACDFVTGGYGGIMGADKLIF. The nucleotide sequence is TGTGCCTGTGACTTCGTTACTGGGGGATACGGCGGAATAATGGGTGCCGATAAACTCATCTTT.